Here is one T cell receptor beta chain with its context. A quantity of about 0.5 to 1 ug RNA underwent reverse transcription using random hexamers. An immunoSEQ multiplex PCR amplified TCR beta CDR3 over 54 Vbeta and 13 Jbeta. Each CDR3 protein is one row after TCRdb ran MiXCR on the immunoSEQ multiplex PCR reads. Among 250,000 or so distinct CDR3 sequences listed, 90% to 95% were seen once. These data belong to a study of CD8 T cells in Susac syndrome. Trimming stripped 9 bases from V and 2 bases from J, with 13 bases between. Germline V gene lookup returns CDR1 LGHDT and CDR2 YNNKEL (reference sequence). The CDR3 extends over 13 amino acids. TCR beta was sequenced from blood CD8+ and CD4+ T cells. Negative isolation yielded CD4+ and CD8+ T cells, and FACS enriched TEMRA cells.

The chain combines TRBV3-1 with TRBJ1-2; tentatively, D is TRBD1 (6 bases). The receptor's source is a human donor with multiple sclerosis. Sequencing input: CD4+ T cells from PBMCs. In DNA form, the CDR3 reads TGTGCCAGTACACTACAGGGAAACTATGGCTACACCTTC. Translated, it gives CASTLQGNYGYTF.